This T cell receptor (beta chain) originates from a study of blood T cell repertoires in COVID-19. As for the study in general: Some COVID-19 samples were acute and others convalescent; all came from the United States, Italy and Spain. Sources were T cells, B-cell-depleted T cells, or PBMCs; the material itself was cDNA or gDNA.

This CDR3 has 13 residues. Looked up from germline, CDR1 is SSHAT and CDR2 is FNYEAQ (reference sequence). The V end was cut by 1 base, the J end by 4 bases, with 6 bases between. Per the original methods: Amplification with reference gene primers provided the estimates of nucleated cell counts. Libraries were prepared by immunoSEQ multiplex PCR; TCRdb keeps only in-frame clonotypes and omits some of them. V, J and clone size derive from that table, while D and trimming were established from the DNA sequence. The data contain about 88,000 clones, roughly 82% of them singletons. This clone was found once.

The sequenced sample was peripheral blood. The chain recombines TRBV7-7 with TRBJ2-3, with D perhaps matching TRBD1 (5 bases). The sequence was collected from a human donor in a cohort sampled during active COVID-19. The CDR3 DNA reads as TGTGCCAGCAGCTTAGTCAGGGCAGATACGCAGTATTTT. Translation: CASSLVRADTQYF.